What follows are 32 T cell receptor beta chains derived from one specimen sequenced in a study of blood T cell repertoires in COVID-19. Produced via immunoSEQ multiplex PCR; TCRdb's table is partial and in-frame only. Of 250,000 to 300,000 clones in the sample, around four fifths were seen once. The sample consisted of PBMCs or T cells enriched from blood (not recorded which). These receptors were obtained from a man aged 30 to 39 with acute COVID-19.

The J gene is TRBJ2-3, the V gene TRBV5-8, with D perhaps matching TRBD2 (6 bases). The CDR3 contains 12 residues. CDR1 and CDR2 from the germline V gene are SGHTS and YDEGEE. V lost 1 base and J 7 bases, leaving 7 bases between the germline ends. The DNA for the CDR3 is TGTGCCAGCAGCTTGCGGGACTATACGCAGTATTTT. It is translated as CASSLRDYTQYF.

The chain uses TRBV4-1 and TRBJ2-3; the match to TRBD2 covers 9 bases. Trimming cost V 3 bases and J 2 bases; bases outside gene matches: 6. CDR1 is MGHRA, CDR2 YSYEKL, per germline. CDR3 length: 16 amino acids. The CDR3 is CASSHQSGRTTDTQYF. The CDR3 DNA reads as TGCGCCAGCAGCCACCAGAGCGGGAGGACCACAGATACGCAGTATTTT.

This clone has a single count. The chain links TRBV7-9 to TRBJ2-5; D perhaps matches TRBD1 (6 bases). There are 14 residues in the CDR3. Deletions cut 3 bases from V and 2 bases from J, with 10 bases between. Germline V gene data show CDR1 as SEHNR and CDR2 as FQNEAQ (reference sequence). The CDR3 is CASSFLQGQETQYF. The DNA of the CDR3 is TGTGCCAGCAGCTTTTTACAGGGTCAAGAGACCCAGTACTTC.

This chain joins TRBV5-4 and TRBJ2-1, with D possibly TRBD1 on 6 matching bases. The length of the CDR3 is 15 residues. Trimming pared 1 base from V and 7 bases from J, leaving 15 bases between. From germline, CDR1 is SGHNT and CDR2 YYREEE (reference sequence). Written as DNA, the CDR3 is TGTGCCAGCAGCTTGATCACCGGACAGACAAATGAGCAGTTCTTC. It codes for CASSLITGQTNEQFF.

This clone was observed a few times. The chain combines TRBV21-1 with TRBJ1-4; the tabulated D call, TRBD1, remains unverified against the DNA. TRBV21-1 constitutes a pseudogene. This CDR3 spans 11 amino acids. The CDR3 sequence is CAGQGNEKLFF. As DNA, the CDR3 is TGTGCCGGGCAGGGGAATGAAAAACTGTTTTTT.

The chain employs TRBV12-5 and TRBJ2-7, with TRBD1 matching 8 bases. The trim removed 1 base at V and 2 bases at J, leaving 4 bases unmatched. The CDR3 is made up of 15 amino acids. The germline gives CDR1 LGHNT, CDR2 FRNRAP. The DNA for the CDR3 is TGTGCTAGTGGTTTGGCTTCACAGGGGGCCTACGAGCAGTACGTC. Its translation is CASGLASQGAYEQYV.

The gene calls are TRBV6-5 and TRBJ2-3; 11 bases align to TRBD2. The CDR3 length is 15 residues. The germline V gene has CDR1 MNHEY and CDR2 SVGAGI. The V gene end was trimmed by 6 bases and the J gene end by 2 bases; junction bases not matched to a gene: 4. The CDR3 loop reads CASRNSGRDTDTQYF. The CDR3, as DNA: TGTGCCAGCAGAAATAGCGGGAGGGACACAGATACGCAGTATTTT.

CDR3 amino acids: CASRLTSGITDTQYF. The DNA for the CDR3 is TGTGCCAGTAGGTTGACTAGCGGAATCACAGATACGCAGTATTTT. The chain combines TRBV19 with TRBJ2-3; 9 positions agree with TRBD2. Germline lookup yields CDR1 LNHDA and CDR2 SQIVND (reference sequence). Trimming cost V 6 bases and J 2 bases; bases outside gene matches: 6. The CDR3 totals 15 residues. The full variable domain, with the rest looked up from reference TRBV19 and TRBJ2-3, is DGGITQSPKYLFRKEGQNVTLSCEQNLNHDAMYWYRQDPGQGLRLIYYSQIVNDFQKGDIAEGYSVSREKKESFPLTVTSAQKNPTAFYLCASRLTSGITDTQYFGPGTRLTVL.

The V and J genes are TRBV28 and TRBJ1-2, with D hard to call. Trimming removed 3 bases from V and 4 bases from J, with 6 bases in between. The CDR3 spans 12 residues. Germline V gene sequence: CDR1 MDHEN, CDR2 SYDVKM. CDR3 region: CASSFGLYGYTF. The CDR3 nucleotides read TGTGCCAGCAGTTTTGGGCTCTATGGCTACACCTTC.

This sequence joins TRBV6-5 and TRBJ1-1; D not certain. Germline CDR1 is MNHEY and CDR2 is SVGAGI. V was pared by 0 bases and J by 1 base, with 9 bases between. The CDR3 is 15 amino acids. CDR3 amino acids: CASSYSKHANTEAFF. The CDR3 nucleotides read TGTGCCAGCAGTTACTCGAAACACGCGAACACTGAAGCTTTCTTT.

This chain links TRBV6-4 with TRBJ2-3; a possible D gene is TRBD2 (6 bases). Germline CDR1 and CDR2: MRHNA and SNTAGT. Trimming shortened V by 8 bases and J by 6 bases, and 21 bases separated the two germline ends. The CDR3 extends over 15 amino acids. The CDR3 sequence: CASGGGLARPDTQYF. The CDR3 DNA sequence: TGTGCCAGCGGGGGAGGCCTAGCCCGACCCGATACGCAGTATTTT.

The chain carries TRBV6-4 and TRBJ2-3; D may be TRBD1 (7 bases). The V end was cut by 0 bases, the J end by 4 bases, with 14 bases between. Germline CDR1 is MRHNA and CDR2 is SNTAGT. CDR3 size: 16 residues. The DNA of the CDR3 is TGTGCCAGCAGTGACTCTTCAGGGGGGTGGTCAGATACGCAGTATTTT. Its protein is CASSDSSGGWSDTQYF.

This chain joins TRBV2 and TRBJ1-6, with D perhaps matching TRBD1 (5 bases). The CDR3 loop spans 14 amino acids. The germline V gene encodes CDR1 SNHLY and CDR2 FYNNEI. Trimming cost V 3 bases and J 7 bases, with 10 bases left between them. This chain's CDR3 is CASSDPGGNSPLHF. The CDR3 region has the DNA TGTGCCAGCAGTGACCCCGGGGGAAATTCACCCCTCCACTTT.

V is TRBV7-2 and J is TRBJ1-1, with D unresolved. The CDR3 runs 12 residues. V was cut by 5 bases and J by 10 bases, with 14 bases left in between. Per the germline V gene, CDR1 is SGHTA and CDR2 is FQGNSA. The CDR3 loop is CASSRSGNGAFF. CDR3 DNA sequence: TGTGCCAGCAGCCGTTCCGGGAATGGAGCTTTCTTT.

This chain connects TRBV2 to TRBJ2-7; 9 nucleotides line up with TRBD1. J was trimmed by 3 bases and V by 5 bases; bases with no gene match: 2. Germline assignment: CDR1 SNHLY and CDR2 FYNNEI. CDR3 size: 13 residues. CDR3 bases: TGTGCCAGCAGTCGGACAGGGGACTACGAGCAGTACGTC. Amino acids: CASSRTGDYEQYV.

The chain links TRBV28 to TRBJ2-5, with a weak D call TRBD1 (6 bases). The CDR3 sequence is 13 residues long. V was shortened by 4 bases and J by 3 bases, with 9 bases between the two germline ends. Per the germline V gene, CDR1 is MDHEN and CDR2 is SYDVKM. CDR3 in amino acids: CASSSQGKETQYF. CDR3 DNA: TGTGCCAGCAGTTCACAGGGTAAAGAGACCCAGTACTTC.

The chain is built from TRBV5-5 and TRBJ2-1; no clear D gene. The germline V gene has CDR1 SGHKS and CDR2 YYEKEE (reference sequence). This CDR3 has 15 amino acids. V was trimmed by 0 bases and J by 2 bases, leaving 9 bases between them. In DNA, the CDR3 is TGTGCCAGCAGCTTGGCCGGGTGGACCTACAATGAGCAGTTCTTC. Translated: CASSLAGWTYNEQFF.

This clone was seen once. The gene calls are TRBV5-4 and TRBJ2-3; TRBD2 matches 14 bases. Germline-derived CDR1 and CDR2 are SGHNT and YYREEE (reference sequence). This CDR3 comprises 15 residues. V dropped 4 bases and J dropped 6; count of bases not matched to a gene: 4. The CDR3 DNA reads as TGTGCCAGCAGCCCAGGACTAGCGGGGGGTGATACGCAGTATTTT. This encodes CASSPGLAGGDTQYF.

V and J are TRBV7-9 and TRBJ1-2, with 8 positions matching TRBD1. CDR1 SEHNR and CDR2 FQNEAQ come from the germline V gene (reference sequence). This CDR3 spans 14 amino acids. J gave up 2 bases and V 8 bases, and 7 bases lay outside the gene matches. Here the CDR3 reads CASGTPGGNYGYTF. Here the CDR3 DNA reads TGTGCCAGCGGTACCCCAGGGGGCAACTATGGCTACACCTTC. The variable domain in full, completed from reference TRBV7-9 and TRBJ1-2, reads DTGVSQNPRHKITKRGQNVTFRCDPISEHNRLYWYRQTLGQGPEFLTYFQNEAQLEKSRLLSDRFSAERPKGSFSTLEIQRTEQGDSAMYLCASGTPGGNYGYTFGSGTRLTVV.

The chain employs TRBV6-6 and TRBJ2-7; 7 positions match TRBD1. V shed 6 bases, J shed 1 base, and the junction held 9 bases outside the gene matches. This CDR3 region has 15 residues. Germline V gene data show CDR1 as MNHNY and CDR2 as SVGAGI (reference sequence). The CDR3 region is CASRPGTAKSYEQYV. The CDR3 DNA follows: TGTGCCAGCAGGCCCGGGACAGCGAAATCCTACGAGCAGTACGTC.

The rearrangement links TRBV5-6 to TRBJ2-7; D may be TRBD1 (6 bases). CDR1 is SGHDT, CDR2 YYEEEE, per germline. This CDR3 is built from 15 residues. V was clipped by 4 bases and J by 7 bases, with 21 bases between them. The CDR3 sequence is CASSLRDTGLFEQYV. In DNA form, the CDR3 reads TGTGCCAGCAGCCTCCGGGACACGGGGCTTTTTGAGCAGTACGTC.

The V gene is TRBV10-1, the J gene TRBJ2-3; D uncertain. Germline CDR1 and CDR2: WNHNN and SYGVQD (reference sequence). CDR3 length: 13 amino acids. The germline V and J ends were trimmed by 4 bases and 4 bases, with 9 bases remaining between them. The CDR3 reads CASSGAGSDTQYF. Written as DNA, the CDR3 is TGCGCCAGCAGTGGGGCAGGCTCAGATACGCAGTATTTT.

V usage is TRBV6-5 and J usage is TRBJ1-5; D is perhaps TRBD1 (5 bases). The V gene's germline CDR1 is MNHEY and CDR2 SVGAGI. This CDR3 has 13 amino acids. V was shortened by 6 bases and J by 2 bases, with 8 bases between the two germline ends. The CDR3: CASSRGGNQPQHF. The CDR3 coding sequence is TGTGCCAGCAGCCGGGGGGGCAATCAGCCCCAGCATTTT.

The chain links TRBV12-3 or TRBV12-4 to TRBJ1-2; weak D call: TRBD1 (6 bases). Trimming took 6 bases from V and 2 from J, leaving 10 bases between them. CDR3 size: 13 residues. The CDR3 is CASRSGANYGYTF. In nucleotides, the CDR3 is TGTGCCAGCAGATCAGGGGCCAACTATGGCTACACCTTC.

The J gene is TRBJ1-5, the V gene TRBV4-1; TRBD1 might be the D (5 bases). This CDR3 region has 16 residues. The germline gives CDR1 MGHRA, CDR2 YSYEKL. Trimming shortened V by 2 bases and J by 7 bases, and 18 bases separated the two germline ends. CDR3 sequence reads: CASSQIVQGRGQPQHF. The CDR3 nucleotides read TGCGCCAGCAGCCAAATCGTGCAGGGTCGCGGCCAGCCCCAGCATTTT.

The chain carries TRBV3-1 (or the pseudogene TRBV3-2) and TRBJ1-4, with D perhaps matching TRBD1 (5 bases). The germline V and J ends were trimmed by 5 bases and 8 bases, with 18 bases remaining between them. Germline values: CDR1 LGHDT, CDR2 YNNKEL (reference sequence). The CDR3 consists of 15 residues. This chain's CDR3 is CASSEPQGLGEKLFF. The CDR3 region has the DNA TGTGCCAGCAGCGAACCTCAGGGTTTAGGCGAAAAACTGTTTTTT.

This sequence joins TRBV5-4 and TRBJ2-7, with 7 bases lining up with TRBD2. The CDR3 loop spans 17 amino acids. The trim removed 1 base at V and 2 bases at J, leaving 12 bases unmatched. Germline-derived CDR1 and CDR2 are SGHNT and YYREEE (reference sequence). Here the CDR3 DNA reads TGTGCCAGCAGCTTGAATTTGGACGGGAGGAAACCCTACGAGCAGTACGTC. Translating gives CASSLNLDGRKPYEQYV.

This clone was seen more than once but under ten times. V usage is TRBV5-8 and J usage is TRBJ1-2, with a weak D call TRBD1 (6 bases). V was cut by 4 bases and J by 0 bases, with 10 bases left in between. CDR1 and CDR2 from the germline V gene are SGHTS and YDEGEE. This CDR3 comprises 14 residues. In nucleotides, the CDR3 is TGTGCCAGCAGCCGGACAGAAACTAACTATGGCTACACCTTC. Its translation is CASSRTETNYGYTF.

The gene calls are TRBV9 and TRBJ2-1; 8 positions match TRBD1. Looked up from germline, CDR1 is SGDLS and CDR2 is YYNGEE. The CDR3 runs 16 residues. J lost 0 bases, V lost 0 bases, and 2 bases had no gene match. CDR3 protein: CASSVGGTGSYNEQFF. DNA of the CDR3: TGTGCCAGCAGCGTAGGCGGGACAGGCTCCTACAATGAGCAGTTCTTC.

The V and J genes are TRBV7-2 and TRBJ1-2, with 9 bases that match TRBD1. The CDR3 sequence is 13 residues long. V shed 6 bases, J shed 8 bases, and the junction held 7 bases outside the gene matches. The germline V gene encodes CDR1 SGHTA and CDR2 FQGNSA. The CDR3 loop reads CASSPRTGEGYTF. In DNA form, the CDR3 reads TGTGCCAGCAGTCCCCGGACAGGGGAGGGCTACACCTTC.

V usage is TRBV7-8 and J usage is TRBJ2-5; TRBD1 might be the D (6 bases). The CDR3 runs to 15 residues. V lost 1 base and J lost 3, with 12 bases in between. Germline CDR1 SGHVS, CDR2 FQNEAQ. CDR3: CASSLGSAGEETQYF. The CDR3 coding sequence is TGTGCCAGCAGCTTAGGGTCGGCAGGGGAAGAGACCCAGTACTTC. The full variable domain, its missing parts supplied by reference TRBV7-8 and TRBJ2-5, is GAGVSQSPRYKVAKRGQDVALRCDPISGHVSLFWYQQALGQGPEFLTYFQNEAQLDKSGLPSDRFFAERPEGSVSTLKIQRTQQEDSAVYLCASSLGSAGEETQYFGPGTRLLVL.

V is TRBV19 and J is TRBJ2-1, with 9 bases aligning to TRBD2. The CDR3 length is 15 residues. Trimming cost V 6 bases and J 9 bases; bases outside gene matches: 12. Germline CDR1 is LNHDA and CDR2 is SQIVND (reference sequence). The DNA of the CDR3 is TGTGCCAGTAGCCTAAGGGGCGGGGGGGCCAGTGAGCAGTTCTTC. Its protein product is CASSLRGGGASEQFF.